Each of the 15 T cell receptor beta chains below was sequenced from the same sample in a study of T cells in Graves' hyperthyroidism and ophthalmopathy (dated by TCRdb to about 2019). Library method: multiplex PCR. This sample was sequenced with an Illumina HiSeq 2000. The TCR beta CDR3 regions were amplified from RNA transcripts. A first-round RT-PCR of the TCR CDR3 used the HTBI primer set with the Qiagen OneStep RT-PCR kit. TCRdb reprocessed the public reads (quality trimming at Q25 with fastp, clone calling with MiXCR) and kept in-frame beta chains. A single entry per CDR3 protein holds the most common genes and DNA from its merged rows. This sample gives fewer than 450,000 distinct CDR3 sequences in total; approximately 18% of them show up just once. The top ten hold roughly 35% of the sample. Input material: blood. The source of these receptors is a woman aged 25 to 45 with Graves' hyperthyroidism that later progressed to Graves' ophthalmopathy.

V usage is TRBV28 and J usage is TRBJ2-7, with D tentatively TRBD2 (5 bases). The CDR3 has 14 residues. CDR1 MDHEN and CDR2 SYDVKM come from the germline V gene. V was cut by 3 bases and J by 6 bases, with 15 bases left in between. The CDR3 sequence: CASSFGLANREQYV. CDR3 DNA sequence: TGTGCCAGCAGTTTTGGCCTAGCTAATCGCGAGCAGTACGTC.

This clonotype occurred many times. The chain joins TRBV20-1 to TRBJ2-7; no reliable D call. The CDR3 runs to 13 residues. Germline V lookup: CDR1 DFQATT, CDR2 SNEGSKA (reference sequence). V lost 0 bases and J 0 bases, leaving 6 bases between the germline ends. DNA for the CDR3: TGCAGTGCTAGAGATGAGATCTCCTACGAGCAGTACTTC. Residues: CSARDEISYEQYF.

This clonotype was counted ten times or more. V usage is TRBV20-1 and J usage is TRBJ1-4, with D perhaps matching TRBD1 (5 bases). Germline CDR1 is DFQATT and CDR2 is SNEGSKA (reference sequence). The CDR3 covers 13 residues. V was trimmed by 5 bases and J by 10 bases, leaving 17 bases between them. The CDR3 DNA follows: TGCAGTGCTCTTCAGGGCGCTGAGGGAAAACTGTTTTTT. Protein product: CSALQGAEGKLFF.

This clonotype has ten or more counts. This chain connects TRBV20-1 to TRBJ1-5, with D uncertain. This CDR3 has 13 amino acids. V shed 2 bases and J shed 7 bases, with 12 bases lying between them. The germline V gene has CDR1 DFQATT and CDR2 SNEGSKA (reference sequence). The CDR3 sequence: CSARPGSGQPQHF. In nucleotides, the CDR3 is TGCAGTGCTAGACCTGGCAGTGGGCAGCCCCAGCATTTT.

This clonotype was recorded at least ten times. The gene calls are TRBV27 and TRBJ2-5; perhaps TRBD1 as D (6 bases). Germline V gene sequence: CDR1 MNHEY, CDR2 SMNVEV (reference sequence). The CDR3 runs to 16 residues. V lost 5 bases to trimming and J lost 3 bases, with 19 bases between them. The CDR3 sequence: CASSPLPGHTEETQYF. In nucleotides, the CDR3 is TGTGCCAGCAGTCCCCTTCCGGGACACACAGAAGAGACCCAGTACTTC.

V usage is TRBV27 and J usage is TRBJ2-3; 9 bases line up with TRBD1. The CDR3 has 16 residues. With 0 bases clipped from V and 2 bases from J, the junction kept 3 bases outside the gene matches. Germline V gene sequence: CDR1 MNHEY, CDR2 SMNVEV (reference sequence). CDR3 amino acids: CASSLSTGGFTDTQYF. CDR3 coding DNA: TGTGCCAGCAGTTTATCGACAGGGGGTTTCACAGATACGCAGTATTTT.

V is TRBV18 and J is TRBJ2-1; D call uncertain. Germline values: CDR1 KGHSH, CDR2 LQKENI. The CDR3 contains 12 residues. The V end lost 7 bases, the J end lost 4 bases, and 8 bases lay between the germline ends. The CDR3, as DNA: TGTGCCAGCTTCGCAGATTACAATGAGCAGTTCTTC. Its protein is CASFADYNEQFF.

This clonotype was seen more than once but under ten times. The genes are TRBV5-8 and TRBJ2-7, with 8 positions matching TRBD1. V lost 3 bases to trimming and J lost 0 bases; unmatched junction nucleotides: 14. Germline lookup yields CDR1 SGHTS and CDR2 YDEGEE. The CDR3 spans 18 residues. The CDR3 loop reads CASSWRERQGHRSYEQYF. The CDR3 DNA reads TGTGCCAGCAGCTGGCGCGAGAGACAGGGGCACCGCTCCTACGAGCAGTACTTC. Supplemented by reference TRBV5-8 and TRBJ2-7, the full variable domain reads EAGVTQSPTHLIKTRGQQATLRCSPISGHTSVYWYQQALGLGLQFLLWYDEGEERNRGNFPPRFSGRQFPNYSSELNVNALELEDSALYLCASSWRERQGHRSYEQYFGPGTRLTVT.

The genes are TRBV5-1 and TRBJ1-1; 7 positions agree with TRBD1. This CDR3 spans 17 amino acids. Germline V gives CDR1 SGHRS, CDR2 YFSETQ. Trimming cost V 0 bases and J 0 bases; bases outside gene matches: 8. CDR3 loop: CASSLVPRTGMNTEAFF. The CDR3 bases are TGCGCCAGCAGCTTGGTACCCCGGACAGGAATGAACACTGAAGCTTTCTTT. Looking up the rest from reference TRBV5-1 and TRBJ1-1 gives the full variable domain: KAGVTQTPRYLIKTRGQQVTLSCSPISGHRSVSWYQQTPGQGLQFLFEYFSETQRNKGNFPGRFSGRQFSNSRSEMNVSTLELGDSALYLCASSLVPRTGMNTEAFFGQGTRLTVV.

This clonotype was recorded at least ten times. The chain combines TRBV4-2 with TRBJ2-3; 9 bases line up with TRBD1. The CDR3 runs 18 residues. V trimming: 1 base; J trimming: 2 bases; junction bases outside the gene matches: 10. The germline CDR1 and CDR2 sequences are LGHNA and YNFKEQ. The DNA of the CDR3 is TGTGCCAGCAGCCAAGCTCCAACCGGGACAGGGTACACAGATACGCAGTATTTT. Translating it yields CASSQAPTGTGYTDTQYF.

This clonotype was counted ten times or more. The DNA of the CDR3 is TGTGCCAGCAGTCTGTCCTTGAACACCGGGGAGCTGTTTTTT. Translated: CASSLSLNTGELFF. The chain couples TRBV28 to TRBJ2-2; no clear D gene. The CDR3 totals 14 residues. Trimming pared 5 bases from V and 1 base from J, leaving 8 bases between. The germline V gene has CDR1 MDHEN and CDR2 SYDVKM.

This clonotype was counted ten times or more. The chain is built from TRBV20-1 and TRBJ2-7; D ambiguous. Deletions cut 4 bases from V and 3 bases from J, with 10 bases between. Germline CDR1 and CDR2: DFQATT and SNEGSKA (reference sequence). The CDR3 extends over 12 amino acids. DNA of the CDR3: TGCAGTGCTACCAATATTTTCTACGAGCAGTACTTC. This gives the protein CSATNIFYEQYF.

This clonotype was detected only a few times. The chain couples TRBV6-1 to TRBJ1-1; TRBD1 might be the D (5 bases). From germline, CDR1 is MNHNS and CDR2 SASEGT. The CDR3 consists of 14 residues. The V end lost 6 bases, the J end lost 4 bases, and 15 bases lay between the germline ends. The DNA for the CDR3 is TGTGCCAGCAGCGACCTGGGAGGGGCCACTGAAGCTTTCTTT. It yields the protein CASSDLGGATEAFF.

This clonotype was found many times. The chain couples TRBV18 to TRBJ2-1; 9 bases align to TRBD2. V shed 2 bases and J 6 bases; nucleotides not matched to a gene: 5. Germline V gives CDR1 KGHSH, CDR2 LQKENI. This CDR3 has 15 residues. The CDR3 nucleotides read TGTGCCAGCTCACCAGCGGGAGGGCCAAGCAATGAGCAGTTCTTC. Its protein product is CASSPAGGPSNEQFF.

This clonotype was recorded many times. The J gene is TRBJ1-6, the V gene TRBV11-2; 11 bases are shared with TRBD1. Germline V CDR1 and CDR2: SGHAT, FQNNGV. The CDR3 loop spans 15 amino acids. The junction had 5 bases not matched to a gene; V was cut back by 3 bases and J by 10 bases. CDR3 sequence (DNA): TGTGCCAGCAGCTTTGGGACAGGGGGAAAATCACCCCTCCACTTT. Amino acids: CASSFGTGGKSPLHF.